The present T cell receptor beta chain was sequenced within a study of regulatory T cells in long-lasting Graves disease (dated by TCRdb to the early 2020s). Background on the whole study: Persistent Graves' disease was defined as antithyroid drug treatment for over 5 years with persistently positive TSH receptor autoantibodies. In the clinical cohort, patients with persistent Graves' disease had used antithyroid drugs for an average of around ten years. Persistent Graves' disease patients were compared with newly diagnosed Graves' disease patients by peripheral blood TCR sequencing and RNA sequencing. TCR sequencing covered around 13 persistent and around 20 newly diagnosed Graves' disease patients, around 33 samples in total. The study was conducted in China and was registered as a clinical trial.

Library prep was done by multiplex PCR. TCRdb shows the sequencer as Illumina HiSeq 4000. TCR beta libraries were built with iRepertoire HTBI primers and Arm-PCR amplification of CDR3 regions. Before sequencing, the PCR products underwent gel purification. The study's processing was this. Gene usage analysis of CDR3 amino acid clonotypes relied on the 60 or so TRBV and 14 TRBJ segments identified across samples. Filtered high-quality paired reads were merged into contigs using COPE and FqMerger. BLAST was used to align contigs to the IMGT TRBV, TRBD and TRBJ reference genes, and CDR3 was defined following IMGT. Highly expanded clones were defined as clonotypes with a frequency above 0.1%. Repertoire diversity was measured by Shannon entropy, and V-J evenness by the Gini coefficient. Public clonotypes were defined as clonotypes shared by more than one individual. TCRdb reprocessing: public reads trimmed at Q25 with fastp, clones called with MiXCR, in-frame beta chains kept. Each CDR3 protein gets just one entry, which takes the most common genes and DNA from the rows behind it. TCRdb's processing, not the authors', yielded these V and J calls. The sample contains 400,000 to 500,000 distinct CDR3 sequences, around a fifth of them found a single time. The ten most abundant clones make up over 11% of the sample.

The study at large found these results: Sequencing and analysis were limited to the TCR beta chain. Only peripheral blood was studied, because thyroid tissue, the primary lesion, was inaccessible. TRBV28, TRBJ1-2 and TRBJ2-5 were preferentially used in persistent disease, while TRBV20-1 and TRBJ2-1 were favored in newly diagnosed disease. Persistent patients shared more public clonotypes among themselves (around 3,000) than newly diagnosed patients did (roughly 920). As a limitation, the authors acknowledged that the small sample size may reduce accuracy. Lower TCR Shannon entropy and fewer highly expanded clones were observed in persistent Graves' disease patients than in newly diagnosed patients, which suggested clonal expansion.

The time point label for this specimen denotes: persistent/refractory GD, antithyroid drugs over 5 years with positive TRAb. RNA was extracted from PBMCs in TRIzol for both TCR sequencing and RNA sequencing. Graves' disease was diagnosed according to American Thyroid Association guidelines. The patients came from an endocrinology department in Xi'an, China. Each patient gave around 9.2 milliliters of peripheral blood, collected in an EDTA anticoagulant tube. Ficoll Paque Plus density gradient separation was used to isolate PBMCs, and no additional T cell sorting was done. RNA quality was checked with an Agilent 2100 Bioanalyzer and agarose gel, and concentration with a NanoDrop 2000. This clonotype was seen many times. The antigen this receptor binds is unknown. Qualities for individual bases were not recorded, and no much larger clone is one base off. V is clipped by 4 bases and J by 1 base, and the sequence between their germline boundaries is 16 bases long. CDR1 LNHDA and CDR2 SQIVND were looked up in the germline V gene (reference sequence). From its cysteine to its phenylalanine, the CDR3 spans 16 amino acids. Only the CDR3 part of the read is kept: 48 bases, read in frame from the first base.

This receptor was obtained from a female donor with Graves disease. The source was peripheral blood mononuclear cells (PBMCs), collected when the disease was refractory, from a patient treated with antithyroid drugs. The chain was built from TRBV19 and TRBJ1-1; TRBD1 might be the D gene, on 5 matching bases. The nucleotides are TGTGCCAGTAGTACCCCCTCGGGACGTACGAACACTGAAGCTTTCTTT. Its protein reads: CASSTPSGRTNTEAFF.